The rows below give T cell receptor beta chains drawn from one sample of a study of shared clonotypes between healthy human individuals. Some clones are missing from TCRdb's copy, which holds only in-frame ones; the method was immunoSEQ multiplex PCR. In the table there are about 450,000 clones, more than 75% of which are singletons. The sample comprised PBMCs. The receptors come from a middle-aged woman in good health. Some clones in this sample may be carry-over from other donors' samples. Each CDR3 is given with its conserved first and last residue. D genes are given only for firm matches. Clone size appears in some rows only: once, few, many, or a class for an expanded clone.

D	V	size	J	CDR3	DNA
TRBD2	TRBV13	-	TRBJ2-7	CASSERTSPKPYEQYF	TGTGCCAGCAGCGAAAGGACTAGCCCCAAGCCCTACGAGCAGTACTTC
-	TRBV4-2	-	TRBJ2-5	CASSQDHEGRGQETQYF	TGTGCCAGCAGCCAAGATCATGAGGGGCGAGGCCAAGAGACCCAGTACTTC
-	TRBV6-1	few	TRBJ2-2	CASSGRTAINTGELFF	TGTGCCAGCAGTGGAAGGACAGCGATAAACACCGGGGAGCTGTTTTTT
TRBD2	TRBV30	-	TRBJ2-1	CAWSGWTSGGYNEQFF	TGTGCCTGGAGTGGTTGGACTAGCGGGGGCTACAATGAGCAGTTCTTC
-	TRBV28	-	TRBJ1-5	CASSPPNQPQHF	TGTGCCAGCAGCCCCCCAAATCAGCCCCAGCATTTT
-	TRBV30	-	TRBJ1-2	CAWSGLTGKPNYGYTF	TGTGCCTGGAGTGGGCTAACAGGGAAGCCAAACTATGGCTACACCTTC
-	TRBV27	few	TRBJ1-3	CASSSRRSSGNTIYF	TGTGCCAGCAGTTCCCGACGGAGCTCTGGAAACACCATATATTTT
TRBD2	TRBV18	-	TRBJ2-2	CASSQLAGGSSTGELFF	TGTGCCAGCTCACAGCTAGCGGGAGGCTCGTCCACCGGGGAGCTGTTTTTT
-	TRBV20-1	-	TRBJ1-2	CSESRGGGYTF	TGCAGTGAGTCAAGGGGCGGTGGCTACACCTTC
TRBD2	TRBV25-1	few	TRBJ2-1	CASGGGSEQFF	TGTGCCAGCGGGGGAGGGTCGGAGCAGTTCTTC
TRBD2	TRBV4-1	-	TRBJ2-1	CASSLRTSGRGEQFF	TGCGCCAGCAGCCTCCGGACTAGCGGGAGAGGTGAGCAGTTCTTC
-	TRBV10-3	once	TRBJ2-5	CAIAGVAGGLETQYF	TGTGCCATCGCGGGGGTGGCAGGGGGCTTGGAGACCCAGTACTTC
-	TRBV4-1	-	TRBJ2-7	CASSLQGKWGGEQYF	TGCGCCAGCAGCCTACAAGGAAAATGGGGTGGCGAGCAGTACTTC
-	TRBV7-2	-	TRBJ2-7	CASSPERRREQYF	TGTGCCAGCAGCCCCGAGCGGAGGCGCGAGCAGTACTTC
TRBD1	TRBV27	-	TRBJ1-5	CASSATSRGTGNQPQHF	TGTGCCAGCAGTGCTACGAGTAGAGGGACAGGGAATCAGCCCCAGCATTTT
TRBD2	TRBV7-3	-	TRBJ2-3	CASSLQAGAPDTQYF	TGTGCCAGCAGCCTCCAAGCGGGAGCTCCAGATACGCAGTATTTT
TRBD1	TRBV28	-	TRBJ2-2	CANQIVPGQGRYPTGELFF	TGTGCCAACCAAATAGTCCCGGGACAGGGACGGTATCCGACCGGGGAGCTGTTTTTT
TRBD2	TRBV7-2	once	TRBJ2-7	CASRVAGPAGEQYF	TGTGCCAGCAGGGTAGCGGGACCCGCCGGTGAGCAGTACTTC
TRBD2	TRBV5-4	-	TRBJ2-1	CASSPGLAGFTNNEQFF	TGTGCCAGCAGCCCCGGACTAGCGGGCTTCACAAACAATGAGCAGTTCTTC
-	TRBV11-2	-	TRBJ2-7	CASSLGAGGSYEQYF	TGTGCCAGCAGCTTAGGCGCAGGAGGGTCCTACGAGCAGTACTTC
TRBD1	TRBV5-1	-	TRBJ2-1	CASSLDGTGFNEQFF	TGCGCCAGCAGCTTGGATGGGACAGGGTTCAATGAGCAGTTCTTC
TRBD1	TRBV28	once	TRBJ2-7	CASRALRTGYYEQYF	TGTGCCAGCAGAGCCCTCCGGACAGGCTATTACGAGCAGTACTTC
-	TRBV10-3	-	TRBJ1-4	CAISPGQGEKLFF	TGTGCCATCAGTCCGGGACAAGGGGAAAAACTGTTTTTT
-	TRBV7-3	-	TRBJ2-5	CASSRRGGIGETQYF	TGTGCCAGCAGCCGTAGGGGGGGAATCGGAGAGACCCAGTACTTC
-	TRBV7-2	few	TRBJ1-2	CASSPGNYGYTF	TGTGCCAGCAGCCCGGGGAACTATGGCTACACCTTC
-	TRBV6-1	-	TRBJ2-3	CASSSGTPLRDTQYF	TGTGCCAGCAGCTCCGGGACTCCCCTCCGAGATACGCAGTATTTT
TRBD2	TRBV2	-	TRBJ2-7	CASRAGTSGYEQYF	TGTGCCAGCAGGGCCGGGACTAGCGGTTACGAGCAGTACTTC
-	TRBV7-2	-	TRBJ2-1	CASSPRGGQVDNEQFF	TGTGCCAGCAGCCCCCGGGGGGGACAGGTAGACAATGAGCAGTTCTTC
TRBD2	TRBV2	-	TRBJ2-3	CASRATSGSGDTQYF	TGTGCCAGCAGGGCCACTAGCGGGAGTGGAGATACGCAGTATTTT
TRBD2	TRBV5-1	-	TRBJ2-7	CASAAGANSYEQYF	TGCGCCAGCGCAGCGGGAGCCAACTCCTACGAGCAGTACTTC
-	TRBV15	-	TRBJ2-7	CATSRVIRYEQYF	TGTGCCACCAGCAGGGTAATTAGGTACGAGCAGTACTTC
-	TRBV19	-	TRBJ1-4	CASSAQTLLSEKLFF	TGTGCCAGTAGTGCACAGACCCTCCTGAGCGAAAAACTGTTTTTT
-	TRBV9	-	TRBJ2-7	CASSPRQEGYEQYF	TGTGCCAGCAGCCCCCGACAGGAAGGCTACGAGCAGTACTTC
-	TRBV5-1	-	TRBJ1-1	CASSLQTGNTEAFF	TGCGCCAGCAGCTTGCAAACAGGGAACACTGAAGCTTTCTTT
TRBD1	TRBV7-2	few	TRBJ2-2	CASSFIQGFVAGELFF	TGTGCCAGCAGCTTTATACAGGGGTTCGTAGCCGGGGAGCTGTTTTTT
-	TRBV4-1	once	TRBJ1-3	CASSQVGAETGGNTIYF	TGCGCCAGCAGCCAAGTTGGGGCCGAGACAGGCGGAAACACCATATATTTT
TRBD2	TRBV6-4	-	TRBJ2-2	CASSDPGTSGIRDTGELFF	TGTGCCAGCAGTGACCCCGGGACTAGCGGGATTAGGGACACCGGGGAGCTGTTTTTT
TRBD1	TRBV6-1	-	TRBJ1-5	CASSEGGQADNQPQHF	TGTGCCAGCAGTGAAGGGGGACAGGCCGACAATCAGCCCCAGCATTTT
-	TRBV6-5	-	TRBJ2-1	CASSYLAGEQFF	TGTGCCAGCAGTTACTTGGCGGGTGAGCAGTTCTTC
TRBD2	TRBV28	-	TRBJ2-7	CASSTPSGSSYEQYF	TGTGCCAGCAGCACCCCCAGCGGGAGCTCCTACGAGCAGTACTTC
TRBD2	TRBV19	-	TRBJ2-2	CASSLLTPRPGLAGGLNTGELFF	TGTGCCAGTAGTCTTCTTACCCCCCGACCGGGACTAGCGGGAGGGCTGAACACCGGGGAGCTGTTTTTT
TRBD1	TRBV2	few	TRBJ2-5	CASSETGGRETQYF	TGTGCCAGCAGTGAGACAGGGGGCAGGGAGACCCAGTACTTC
-	TRBV7-6	-	TRBJ2-3	CASRDGVSTDTQYF	TGTGCCAGCCGGGACGGGGTTAGCACAGATACGCAGTATTTT
-	TRBV9	once	TRBJ2-1	CASSVSGWANQFF	TGTGCCAGCAGCGTATCGGGATGGGCCAACCAGTTCTTC
-	TRBV2	-	TRBJ1-2	CASSSREFGGYTF	TGTGCCAGCAGCTCCAGGGAATTTGGGGGCTACACCTTC
-	TRBV28	-	TRBJ1-5	CASSPTSAQPQHF	TGTGCCAGCAGTCCCACGAGTGCACAGCCCCAGCATTTT
-	TRBV19	-	TRBJ2-2	CASSRRVSDTGELFF	TGTGCCAGTAGCCGCCGGGTCTCGGACACCGGGGAGCTGTTTTTT
-	TRBV28	-	TRBJ2-7	CASRGSPPYYEQYF	TGTGCCAGCAGAGGCAGTCCCCCCTACTACGAGCAGTACTTC
TRBD1	TRBV4-2	few	TRBJ1-4	CASRGTGAEKLFF	TGTGCCAGCAGGGGGACAGGGGCTGAAAAACTGTTTTTT
-	TRBV7-9	-	TRBJ1-3	CASSLDGQGPYSGNTIYF	TGTGCCAGCAGCTTAGACGGGCAGGGGCCCTACTCTGGAAACACCATATATTTT
-	TRBV21-1	-	TRBJ1-2	CASSKEGTGGYGYTF	TGTGCCAGCAGCAAAGAAGGGACAGGGGGCTATGGCTACACCTTC
TRBD2	TRBV25-1	many	TRBJ2-5	CASSTRPPTSSQETQYF	TGTGCCAGCAGTACCCGCCCCCCGACTAGCTCCCAAGAGACCCAGTACTTC
-	TRBV28	-	TRBJ2-7	CASSVPGKNYEQYF	TGTGCCAGCAGTGTACCGGGAAAAAACTACGAGCAGTACTTC
-	TRBV6-1	-	TRBJ2-7	CASSEARGYEQYF	TGTGCCAGCAGTGAAGCGCGCGGCTACGAGCAGTACTTC
-	TRBV5-1	-	TRBJ2-1	CASMVGRSVSYNEQFF	TGCGCCAGCATGGTGGGGCGGAGTGTCTCCTACAATGAGCAGTTCTTC
TRBD2	TRBV4-1	once	TRBJ2-3	CASSRTGTSGSTDTQYF	TGCGCCAGCAGCCGTACCGGGACTAGCGGGAGCACAGATACGCAGTATTTT
-	TRBV27	-	TRBJ2-1	CASSFYGGSSYNEQFF	TGTGCCAGCAGTTTTTACGGGGGAAGCTCCTACAATGAGCAGTTCTTC
-	TRBV27	-	TRBJ2-7	CASSFGRSSYEQYF	TGTGCCAGCAGTTTTGGGAGGAGCTCCTACGAGCAGTACTTC
-	TRBV15	-	TRBJ1-4	CATSKDMDEKLFF	TGTGCCACGAGTAAAGACATGGATGAAAAACTGTTTTTT
TRBD2	TRBV4-1	-	TRBJ2-1	CASSPTSGRAGNEQFF	TGCGCCAGCAGCCCTACTAGCGGGAGGGCCGGGAATGAGCAGTTCTTC